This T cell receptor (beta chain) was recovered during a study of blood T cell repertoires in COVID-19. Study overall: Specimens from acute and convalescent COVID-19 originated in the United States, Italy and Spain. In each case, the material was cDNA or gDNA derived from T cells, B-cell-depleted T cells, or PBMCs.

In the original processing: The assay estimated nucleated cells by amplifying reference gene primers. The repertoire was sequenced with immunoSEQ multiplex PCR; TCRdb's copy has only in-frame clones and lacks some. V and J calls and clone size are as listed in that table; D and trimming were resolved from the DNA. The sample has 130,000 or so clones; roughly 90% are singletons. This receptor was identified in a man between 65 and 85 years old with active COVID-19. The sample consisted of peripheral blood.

The CDR3 loop is CASSLPTGGLAGSLDEQFF. The CDR3 DNA reads as TGTGCCAGCAGCCTTCCAACTGGGGGACTAGCGGGATCTTTGGATGAGCAGTTCTTC. This rearrangement joins TRBV3-1 (or the pseudogene TRBV3-2) to TRBJ2-1; 13 bases map to TRBD2. The trim removed 4 bases at V and 8 bases at J, leaving 17 bases unmatched. The CDR3 covers 19 residues. The germline gives CDR1 LGHDT, CDR2 YNNKEL (reference sequence).